This T cell receptor (beta chain) was identified in a study of blood T cell repertoires in COVID-19. Study details: Specimens from acute and convalescent COVID-19 originated in the United States, Italy and Spain. In each case, the material was cDNA or gDNA derived from T cells, B-cell-depleted T cells, or PBMCs.

Per germline, CDR1 LGHNA and CDR2 YNFKEQ. The CDR3 is made up of 14 amino acids. With 3 bases removed from V and 0 bases from J, the gap between germline ends came to 3 bases. Per the original data handling: Cell counts per sample came from amplifying reference gene primers. Only in-frame clones appear in the TCRdb table, and some are missing; sequencing was by immunoSEQ multiplex PCR. Clonal size and the V and J genes are those of that table, whereas D and trimming came from the DNA. This table has about 100,000 clones, 75% to 90% appearing once. The chain joins TRBV4-2 to TRBJ2-6; D unclear. The material sequenced was peripheral blood. This sequence was found in a human donor in a cohort sampled during active COVID-19. The CDR3 DNA reads as TGTGCCAGCAGCCACCTCTCTGGGGCCAACGTCCTGACTTTC. Encoded protein: CASSHLSGANVLTF.